These 24 T cell receptor beta chains were sequenced from one sample in a study of shared clonotypes between healthy human individuals. Assay used: immunoSEQ multiplex PCR; TCRdb lists only in-frame clones, some missing. The sample includes 2 million to 2.5 million clones, approximately 96% of them seen just once. The specimen was naive CD4+ T cells sorted from blood. Subset: CD45RA+ positively selected. These receptors all come from a man aged 18 to 35 in good health.

Notes on this clone: Other nucleotide sequences in the sample specify the same CDR3. V usage is TRBV6-6 and J usage is TRBJ1-5; D ambiguous. V lost 0 bases, J lost 4 bases, and 7 bases lay in between. The CDR3 sequence is 14 residues long. Germline V lookup: CDR1 MNHNY, CDR2 SVGAGI (reference sequence). DNA of the CDR3: TGTGCCAGCAGTTACTCGACCGGGAATCAGCCCCAGCATTTT. It encodes CASSYSTGNQPQHF.

The chain has TRBV19 and TRBJ1-4, with TRBD1 matching over 12 bases. The CDR3 has 13 residues. V dropped 7 bases and J dropped 11; count of bases not matched to a gene: 5. From germline, CDR1 is LNHDA and CDR2 SQIVND (reference sequence). CDR3 in DNA: TGTGCCAGTATGGGACAGGGGGCAGTGAAACTGTTTTTT. This gives the protein CASMGQGAVKLFF.

The V call is TRBV6-5, the J call TRBJ2-1; 8 bases are shared with TRBD2. V shed 4 bases and J 12 bases; nucleotides not matched to a gene: 5. Germline V lookup: CDR1 MNHEY, CDR2 SVGAGI. This CDR3 is 12 amino acids long. The CDR3 reads CASSSTAGGQFF. CDR3 in DNA: TGTGCCAGCAGTTCGACTGCGGGGGGGCAGTTCTTC.

This chain joins TRBV2 and TRBJ1-1; D call uncertain. This CDR3 has 14 residues. Deletions cut 5 bases from V and 1 base from J, with 11 bases between. Germline V lookup: CDR1 SNHLY, CDR2 FYNNEI. CDR3 DNA: TGTGCCAGCAGTCAGGAATTATCGAACACTGAAGCTTTCTTT. Amino acids: CASSQELSNTEAFF.

This clone was seen a single time. The genes are TRBV7-9 and TRBJ1-5, with 8 bases aligning to TRBD1. Germline-derived CDR1 and CDR2 are SEHNR and FQNEAQ (reference sequence). V shed 5 bases, J shed 7 bases, and the junction held 10 bases outside the gene matches. This CDR3 spans 15 amino acids. This CDR3 is CASSTSGTGLQPQHF. As DNA, the CDR3 is TGTGCCAGCAGCACCTCCGGGACAGGATTACAGCCCCAGCATTTT.

The rearrangement links TRBV28 to TRBJ2-7; perhaps TRBD2 as D (5 bases). The germline CDR1 and CDR2 sequences are MDHEN and SYDVKM. V gave up 6 bases and J gave up 5 bases, with 17 bases separating them. The CDR3 contains 14 residues. This CDR3 is CASSPARGRDEQYF. CDR3 nucleotide sequence: TGTGCCAGCAGCCCCGCGCGAGGGCGGGACGAGCAGTACTTC.

The CDR3 region has the DNA TGTGCCAGCGGGAGGCCAGCGGGAGTTGGCGGGGAGCTGTTTTTT. Its translation is CASGRPAGVGGELFF. The chain has TRBV9 and TRBJ2-2; 8 bases are a match to TRBD2. CDR1 and CDR2 from the germline V gene are SGDLS and YYNGEE. The length of the CDR3 is 15 residues. V shed 7 bases, J shed 7 bases, and the junction held 12 bases outside the gene matches.

V and J are TRBV15 and TRBJ2-7, with D maybe TRBD1 (6 bases). CDR3 size: 14 residues. The ends were cut back, 7 bases at V and 2 bases at J, with 15 bases in the middle. Germline V CDR1 and CDR2: LNHNV, YYDKDF (reference sequence). The CDR3 loop is CATIPQQGPYEQYF. CDR3 DNA: TGTGCCACCATCCCCCAGCAGGGGCCCTACGAGCAGTACTTC.

V and J are TRBV5-6 and TRBJ1-4; D is possibly TRBD1 (5 bases). This CDR3 is built from 16 residues. V was trimmed by 4 bases and J by 7 bases, leaving 20 bases between them. Germline CDR1 reads SGHDT; CDR2 reads YYEEEE. The CDR3 reads CASSGDAGGPREKLFF. In DNA, the CDR3 is TGTGCCAGCAGCGGCGATGCGGGGGGTCCACGTGAAAAACTGTTTTTT.

V gene TRBV30 combines with J gene TRBJ2-6; 7 bases match TRBD1. This CDR3 contains 17 residues. Germline trimming cut 0 bases from V and 2 bases from J; bases unmatched to any gene: 7. In germline, CDR1 is GTSNPN, CDR2 SVGIG (reference sequence). CDR3 coding DNA: TGTGCCTGGAGTGTATTAGATGACAGGGCTGGGGCCAACGTCCTGACTTTC. It encodes CAWSVLDDRAGANVLTF. The variable domain in full, completed from reference TRBV30 and TRBJ2-6, reads SQTIHQWPATLVQPVGSPLSLECTVEGTSNPNLYWYRQAAGRGLQLLFYSVGIGQISSEVPQNLSASRPQDRQFILSSKKLLLSDSGFYLCAWSVLDDRAGANVLTFGAGSRLTVL.

This rearrangement joins TRBV5-4 to TRBJ1-3; TRBD1 might be the D (6 bases). CDR3 length equals 16 residues. Trimming left V 4 bases short and J 0 bases short, with 14 bases between. From germline, CDR1 is SGHNT and CDR2 YYREEE (reference sequence). In DNA form, the CDR3 reads TGTGCCAGCAGCCCCAAGGACAGCGTCTCTGGAAACACCATATATTTT. Translation gives CASSPKDSVSGNTIYF.

This chain links TRBV30 with TRBJ2-5; possible D gene TRBD2, 5 bases. CDR1 and CDR2 from the germline V gene are GTSNPN and SVGIG (reference sequence). The germline V and J ends were trimmed by 5 bases and 3 bases, with 10 bases remaining between them. This CDR3 spans 12 amino acids. CDR3 bases: TGTGCCTGGGGTTCGGGGAAAGAGACCCAGTACTTC. It specifies CAWGSGKETQYF.

The rearrangement links TRBV10-1 to TRBJ1-5, with unresolved D. CDR1 and CDR2 (germline): WNHNN, SYGVQD (reference sequence). This CDR3 is built from 21 residues. Trimming left V 0 bases short and J 0 bases short, with 24 bases between. The CDR3 nucleotides read TGCGCCAGCAGTGAGTCTCGAAGGCAGGATCGAGAAAAAAATAGCAATCAGCCCCAGCATTTT. This codes for CASSESRRQDREKNSNQPQHF.

V and J are TRBV5-4 and TRBJ2-7, with a tentative D call TRBD1 (5 bases). The CDR3 is 16 amino acids. The germline V gene has CDR1 SGHNT and CDR2 YYREEE (reference sequence). V lost 0 bases, J lost 1 base, and 14 bases lay in between. For the CDR3, the DNA is TGTGCCAGCAGCTTGGAGGGGCAGGGTCTTTCCTACGAGCAGTACTTC. Translation gives CASSLEGQGLSYEQYF.

The chain carries TRBV6-6 and TRBJ1-1, with unresolved D. Between the trimmed V and J ends, which lost 0 bases and 9 bases, there was a span of 11 bases. The CDR3 extends over 13 amino acids. CDR1 and CDR2 (germline): MNHNY, SVGAGI (reference sequence). CDR3 in DNA: TGTGCCAGCAGTTACTCGGAGCCCGAAAAAGCTTTCTTT. It specifies CASSYSEPEKAFF.

V gene TRBV11-2 combines with J gene TRBJ1-2; 9 bases match TRBD1. Losses at the gene ends were 5 bases for V and 3 bases for J; bases not matched to a gene: 4. The CDR3 has 14 amino acids. Germline assignment: CDR1 SGHAT and CDR2 FQNNGV. The CDR3 DNA is TGTGCCAGCAGCGCACAGGGGGCAGACTATGGCTACACCTTC. As protein: CASSAQGADYGYTF.

Comment on this clone: Within the sample, other DNA sequences also encode this same CDR3. The V call is TRBV6-1, the J call TRBJ2-1; 9 bases fit TRBD1. The CDR3 is 14 residues long. The ends lost 5 bases at V and 9 bases at J; junction bases unmatched: 8. In germline, CDR1 is MNHNS, CDR2 SASEGT. In DNA, the CDR3 is TGTGCCAGCAGTACGGGACAGGGCGTGGGTGAGCAGTTCTTC. This translates into CASSTGQGVGEQFF.

The chain couples TRBV7-9 to TRBJ1-1; no clear D gene. The CDR3 spans 13 residues. Germline V gene data show CDR1 as SEHNR and CDR2 as FQNEAQ (reference sequence). Trimming took off 5 bases at V and 0 bases at J, with 7 bases between the two ends. This CDR3 is CASSRGLNTEAFF. CDR3 sequence (DNA): TGTGCCAGCAGCCGGGGATTGAACACTGAAGCTTTCTTT.

The V and J genes are TRBV5-4 and TRBJ1-2; D remains ambiguous. V was trimmed by 4 bases and J by 4 bases, leaving 17 bases between them. Per the germline V gene, CDR1 is SGHNT and CDR2 is YYREEE (reference sequence). The CDR3 runs 15 residues. CDR3 DNA sequence: TGTGCCAGCAGCGTCAGAACCAGAACCCTCTATGGCTACACCTTC. Amino acids: CASSVRTRTLYGYTF.

V is TRBV5-4 and J is TRBJ2-3, with D perhaps matching TRBD1 or TRBD2 (5 bases each). Trimming removed 6 bases from V and 2 bases from J, with 16 bases in between. Germline assignment: CDR1 SGHNT and CDR2 YYREEE (reference sequence). The CDR3 runs to 15 residues. Written as DNA, the CDR3 is TGTGCCAGCACTAAGGGACGAGGATTCACAGATACGCAGTATTTT. Protein sequence: CASTKGRGFTDTQYF. The full variable domain, rest sourced from reference TRBV5-4 and TRBJ2-3, is ETGVTQSPTHLIKTRGQQVTLRCSSQSGHNTVSWYQQALGQGPQFIFQYYREEENGRGNFPPRFSGLQFPNYSSELNVNALELDDSALYLCASTKGRGFTDTQYFGPGTRLTVL.

J is TRBJ2-7 and V is TRBV30, with D uncertain. The germline V gene encodes CDR1 GTSNPN and CDR2 SVGIG (reference sequence). The CDR3 length is 12 residues. Trimming pared 1 base from V and 3 bases from J, leaving 7 bases between. This CDR3 is CAWSDDRYEQYF. CDR3 sequence (DNA): TGTGCCTGGAGTGATGACCGCTACGAGCAGTACTTC.

The chain joins TRBV9 to TRBJ2-6; TRBD1 might be the D (6 bases). V was pared by 4 bases and J by 0 bases, with 17 bases between. From germline, CDR1 is SGDLS and CDR2 YYNGEE. This CDR3 region has 18 residues. CDR3 sequence (DNA): TGTGCCAGCAGCCCCCGTCAGGGGAGCCTCTCTGGGGCCAACGTCCTGACTTTC. Translating it yields CASSPRQGSLSGANVLTF.

The chain links TRBV28 to TRBJ1-2, with 7 bases lining up with TRBD1. The V and J ends lost 7 bases and 4 bases, in that order; junction bases with no gene match: 18. The germline CDR1 and CDR2 sequences are MDHEN and SYDVKM. CDR3 length: 17 residues. The CDR3 sequence: CASTTQGGQTKFYGYTF. As DNA, the CDR3 is TGTGCCAGCACTACTCAGGGGGGACAGACAAAATTCTATGGCTACACCTTC.

The rearrangement joins TRBV7-2 to TRBJ2-3; TRBD2 aligns across 13 bases. Germline V CDR1 and CDR2: SGHTA, FQGNSA. The J segment lost 6 bases and the V segment lost 7 bases, leaving 13 bases of the junction unmatched. This CDR3 region has 17 residues. The CDR3 sequence is CASIKQRTSGSMDTQYF. The CDR3 DNA is TGTGCCAGCATCAAACAGCGGACTAGCGGGAGTATGGATACGCAGTATTTT.